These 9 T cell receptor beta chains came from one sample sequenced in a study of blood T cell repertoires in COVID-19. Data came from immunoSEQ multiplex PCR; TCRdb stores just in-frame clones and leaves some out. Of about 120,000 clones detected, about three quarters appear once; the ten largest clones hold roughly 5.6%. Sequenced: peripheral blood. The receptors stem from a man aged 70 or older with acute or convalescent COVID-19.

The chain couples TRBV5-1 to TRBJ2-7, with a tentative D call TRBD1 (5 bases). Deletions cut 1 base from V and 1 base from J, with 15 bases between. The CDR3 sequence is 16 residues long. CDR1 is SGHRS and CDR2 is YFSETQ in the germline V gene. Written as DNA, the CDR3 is TGCGCCAGCAGCTTGAGTAGGGGTCTCGATTCCTACGAGCAGTACTTC. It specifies CASSLSRGLDSYEQYF.

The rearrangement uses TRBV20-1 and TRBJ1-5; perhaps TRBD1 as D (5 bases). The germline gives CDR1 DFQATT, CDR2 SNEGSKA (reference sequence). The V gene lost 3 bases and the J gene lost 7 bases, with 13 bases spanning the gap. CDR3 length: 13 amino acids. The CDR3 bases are TGCAGTGCTAGTCCTCGGCAGGGACAGCCCCAGCATTTT. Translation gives CSASPRQGQPQHF.

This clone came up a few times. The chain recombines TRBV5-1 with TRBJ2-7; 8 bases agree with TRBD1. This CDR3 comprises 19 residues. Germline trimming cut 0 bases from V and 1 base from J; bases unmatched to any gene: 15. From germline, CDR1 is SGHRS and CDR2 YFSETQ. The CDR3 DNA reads TGCGCCAGCAGCTTGGGATACCGCGGACAGGGAGGTTCTTCCTACGAGCAGTACTTC. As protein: CASSLGYRGQGGSSYEQYF. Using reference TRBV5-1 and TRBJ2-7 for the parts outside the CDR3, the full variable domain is KAGVTQTPRYLIKTRGQQVTLSCSPISGHRSVSWYQQTPGQGLQFLFEYFSETQRNKGNFPGRFSGRQFSNSRSEMNVSTLELGDSALYLCASSLGYRGQGGSSYEQYFGPGTRLTVT.

The CDR3 sequence is CASSPPGLSSYEQYF. The CDR3 region has the DNA TGTGCCAGCTCACCGCCGGGTCTGAGCTCCTACGAGCAGTACTTC. The chain is built from TRBV18 and TRBJ2-7; D uncertain. V lost 3 bases to trimming and J lost 0 bases, with 12 bases between them. Germline V gene data show CDR1 as KGHSH and CDR2 as LQKENI. This CDR3 has 15 amino acids.

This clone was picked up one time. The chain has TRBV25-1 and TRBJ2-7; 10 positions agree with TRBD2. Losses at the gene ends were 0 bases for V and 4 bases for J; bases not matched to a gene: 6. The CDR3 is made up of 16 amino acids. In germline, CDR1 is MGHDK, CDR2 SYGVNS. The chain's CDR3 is CASSEYKREGLYEQYF. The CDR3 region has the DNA TGTGCCAGCAGTGAATATAAGCGGGAGGGCCTATACGAGCAGTACTTC.

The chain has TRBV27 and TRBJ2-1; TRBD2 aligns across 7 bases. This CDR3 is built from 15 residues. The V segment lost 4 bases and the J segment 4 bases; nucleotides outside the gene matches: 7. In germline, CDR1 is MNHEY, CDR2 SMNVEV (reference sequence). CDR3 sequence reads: CASSSGMRGYNEQFF. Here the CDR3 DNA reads TGTGCCAGCAGTTCCGGGATGCGGGGGTACAATGAGCAGTTCTTC.

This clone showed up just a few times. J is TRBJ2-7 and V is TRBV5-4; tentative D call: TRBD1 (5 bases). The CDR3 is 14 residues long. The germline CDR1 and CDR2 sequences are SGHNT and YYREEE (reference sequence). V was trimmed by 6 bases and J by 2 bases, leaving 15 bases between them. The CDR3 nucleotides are TGTGCCAGCACTCTCGGAGCAGGGACCTACGAGCAGTACTTC. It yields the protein CASTLGAGTYEQYF.

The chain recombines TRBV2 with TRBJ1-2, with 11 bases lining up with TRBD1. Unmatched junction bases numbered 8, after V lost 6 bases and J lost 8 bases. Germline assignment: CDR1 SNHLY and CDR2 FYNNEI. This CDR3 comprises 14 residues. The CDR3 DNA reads TGTGCCAGCAGCCTAGGACAGGGGGCAGGAGGCTACACCTTC. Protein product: CASSLGQGAGGYTF.

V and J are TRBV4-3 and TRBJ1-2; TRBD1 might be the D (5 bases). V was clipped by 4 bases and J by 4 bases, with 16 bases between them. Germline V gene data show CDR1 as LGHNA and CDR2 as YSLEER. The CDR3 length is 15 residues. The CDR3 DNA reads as TGCGCCAGCAGCCCAACGCTCGACAGTTCCTATGGCTACACCTTC. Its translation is CASSPTLDSSYGYTF.